This TCR beta chain comes out of a study of cytomegalovirus exposure and HLA in healthy donors. PCR primers comprised 60 Vbeta and 13 Jbeta primers. Profiled with immunoSEQ multiplex PCR; TCRdb holds only in-frame clones, not every one. This table holds about 93,000 clones, roughly 60% found once. The donors comprised healthy bone marrow donors. There are 13 residues in the CDR3. The V gene's germline CDR1 is MDHEN and CDR2 SYDVKM. Trimming shortened V by 3 bases and J by 6 bases, and 9 bases separated the two germline ends. With regard to this clone: Antigen specificity is unknown.

Study results and caveats: Upon later analysis, TCR association rates were observed to vary by HLA locus, being highest for DRB1 and lowest for HLA-C. Most TCR sequences were rare, but some public TCRs occurred in many donors.

The source of this sequence is a boy between 10 and 17 years old in good health and CMV-seropositive. The sequenced material came from PBMCs. J is TRBJ1-5 and V is TRBV28; D possibly corresponds to TRBD1 (5 bases). The CDR3 DNA follows: TGTGCCAGCAGTTTCAGGGAAGGTCAGCCCCAGCATTTT. It yields the protein CASSFREGQPQHF.